Presented here are 12 T cell receptor beta chains from one specimen sequenced in a study of brain T cells in children with intractable seizures (dated by TCRdb to 2020 to 2022). Receptors were amplified or captured by the immunoSEQ multiplex PCR assay. What TCRdb holds here is the immuneACCESS table cut down to in-frame rearrangements. Part of the clones is not present; checked against another copy, under half of the missing clones reflect an unresolved V gene, and the others are unexplained. This sample comprises about 120,000 clones, approximately 94% of them detected only once. 3.8% of the sample rests with the top ten. The time point label here, explained by the study, means: resected brain tissue, or blood drawn just prior to surgery. Sequenced material: peripheral blood, taken at surgery. The receptors here all came from a boy under two years old with hemimegalencephaly and intractable seizures.

The chain combines TRBV19 with TRBJ2-7, with TRBD1 as a possible D gene (6 bases). Germline V gives CDR1 LNHDA, CDR2 SQIVND (reference sequence). Trimming took 4 bases from V and 2 from J, leaving 9 bases between them. CDR3 length: 13 amino acids. This chain's CDR3 is CASSNRVPYEQYF. The CDR3, as DNA: TGTGCCAGTAGTAACAGGGTGCCCTACGAGCAGTACTTC. The whole variable domain, remainder taken from reference TRBV19 and TRBJ2-7, is DGGITQSPKYLFRKEGQNVTLSCEQNLNHDAMYWYRQDPGQGLRLIYYSQIVNDFQKGDIAEGYSVSREKKESFPLTVTSAQKNPTAFYLCASSNRVPYEQYFGPGTRLTVT.

V is TRBV7-9 and J is TRBJ1-3, with 10 bases matching TRBD1. J gave up 1 base and V 3 bases, and 3 bases lay outside the gene matches. The germline gives CDR1 SEHNR, CDR2 FQNEAQ (reference sequence). The CDR3 runs to 16 residues. The CDR3 bases are TGTGCCAGCAGCTTCCGGGACAGGGGATCTGGAAACACCATATATTTT. Encoded protein: CASSFRDRGSGNTIYF. Combining the CDR3 with reference TRBV7-9 and TRBJ1-3 gives the whole variable domain DTGVSQNPRHKITKRGQNVTFRCDPISEHNRLYWYRQTLGQGPEFLTYFQNEAQLEKSRLLSDRFSAERPKGSFSTLEIQRTEQGDSAMYLCASSFRDRGSGNTIYFGEGSWLTVV.

The chain is built from TRBV7-8 and TRBJ2-7; TRBD1 or TRBD2 may be the D gene (7 bases each). Trimming took 7 bases from V and 1 from J, leaving 20 bases between them. This CDR3 region has 16 residues. From germline, CDR1 is SGHVS and CDR2 FQNEAQ. The CDR3 DNA follows: TGTGCCAGCAATCCTAGGGGGCGGGGAGGGTCCTACGAGCAGTACTTC. This translates into CASNPRGRGGSYEQYF.

This sequence joins TRBV7-8 and TRBJ2-7; the match to TRBD2 covers 10 bases. Per germline, CDR1 SGHVS and CDR2 FQNEAQ. The CDR3 has 16 residues. Trimming removed 5 bases from V and 3 bases from J; junction bases left unmatched: 10. The CDR3 nucleotides are TGTGCCAGCAGCCCTTTAGCGGGGGGCGTCCGCTACGAGCAGTACTTC. Translated, it gives CASSPLAGGVRYEQYF.

The genes are TRBV2 and TRBJ2-5; 12 bases match TRBD2. The CDR3 extends over 23 amino acids. J was trimmed by 2 bases and V by 8 bases; bases with no gene match: 30. Looked up from germline, CDR1 is SNHLY and CDR2 is FYNNEI. The DNA of the CDR3 is TGTGCCAGCGCCGGCTCGAAGACTAGCGGGAGTAGGGGAGCCAGGGGGGGGCAAGAGACCCAGTACTTC. Amino acid sequence: CASAGSKTSGSRGARGGQETQYF.

The J gene is TRBJ2-1, the V gene TRBV28, with D perhaps being TRBD1 or TRBD2 (7 bases each). Per the germline V gene, CDR1 is MDHEN and CDR2 is SYDVKM. V gave up 6 bases and J gave up 8 bases, with 17 bases separating them. CDR3 size: 14 residues. As DNA, the CDR3 is TGTGCCAGCAGCAGGGGGGGGGATGTCCATGAGCAGTTCTTC. Protein product: CASSRGGDVHEQFF.

The chain employs TRBV7-9 and TRBJ1-1, with 7 bases fitting TRBD1. The CDR3 spans 16 residues. J gave up 5 bases and V 2 bases, and 11 bases lay outside the gene matches. Germline CDR1 and CDR2: SEHNR and FQNEAQ (reference sequence). In nucleotides, the CDR3 is TGTGCCAGCAGCTTAAGGGGGCACGGGCCGGGGACTGAAGCTTTCTTT. Translation gives CASSLRGHGPGTEAFF. Full variable domain (missing parts from reference TRBV7-9 and TRBJ1-1): DTGVSQNPRHKITKRGQNVTFRCDPISEHNRLYWYRQTLGQGPEFLTYFQNEAQLEKSRLLSDRFSAERPKGSFSTLEIQRTEQGDSAMYLCASSLRGHGPGTEAFFGQGTRLTVV.

The chain joins TRBV10-3 to TRBJ2-7; 10 nucleotides match TRBD2. J was trimmed by 7 bases and V by 6 bases; bases with no gene match: 9. The CDR3 is 14 amino acids. Per the germline V gene, CDR1 is ENHRY and CDR2 is SYGVKD. CDR3 amino acids: CAIREAGGPGEQYF. The CDR3 nucleotides read TGTGCCATCAGGGAAGCGGGAGGGCCGGGGGAGCAGTACTTC.

The V and J genes are TRBV6-2 or TRBV6-3 and TRBJ2-1; D is unresolved. Germline CDR1 and CDR2: MNHEY and SVGEGT. The ends were cut back, 6 bases at V and 4 bases at J, with 16 bases in the middle. The CDR3 has 15 residues. CDR3 loop: CASSLAAADYNEQFF. Written as DNA, the CDR3 is TGTGCCAGCAGCTTGGCCGCCGCAGATTACAATGAGCAGTTCTTC.

As regards this clone: The sample carries other DNA sequences with the same CDR3. This chain connects TRBV4-3 to TRBJ2-5; D call uncertain. CDR3 size: 13 residues. The V gene's germline CDR1 is LGHNA and CDR2 YSLEER. V was pared by 1 base and J by 4 bases, with 7 bases between. The chain's CDR3 is CASSQGLRETQYF. In DNA, the CDR3 is TGCGCCAGCAGCCAAGGTCTTCGAGAGACCCAGTACTTC.

The CDR3 region is CSPSRGSEQFF. In DNA form, the CDR3 reads TGCAGTCCCAGCAGGGGGAGTGAGCAGTTCTTC. The gene calls are TRBV20-1 and TRBJ2-1; 7 bases are shared with TRBD1. V dropped 8 bases and J dropped 9; count of bases not matched to a gene: 7. Germline V lookup: CDR1 DFQATT, CDR2 SNEGSKA (reference sequence). This CDR3 is 11 amino acids long.

J is TRBJ2-1 and V is TRBV7-2; TRBD2 is a possible D gene (5 bases). The V end was cut by 7 bases, the J end by 3 bases, with 10 bases between. The CDR3 has 13 residues. Germline V gene lookup returns CDR1 SGHTA and CDR2 FQGNSA. CDR3 nucleotides: TGTGCCAGCAACGGACGGGGCTACAATGAGCAGTTCTTC. It yields the protein CASNGRGYNEQFF.